Listed here are 16 T cell receptor beta chains from one sample, sequenced in a study of cytomegalovirus exposure and HLA in healthy donors. 60 Vbeta and 13 Jbeta primers were used in PCR. Clones were sequenced by immunoSEQ multiplex PCR, and TCRdb holds only the in-frame ones, with some missing. The profile shows over 100,000 clones, around 69% of them singletons. Material: PBMCs. These receptors came from a middle-aged woman in good health and CMV-seropositive.

J is TRBJ2-2 and V is TRBV19, with 11 bases identical to TRBD1. Trimming took 7 bases from V and 3 from J; bases not matched to a gene: 4. Per germline, CDR1 LNHDA and CDR2 SQIVND (reference sequence). The CDR3 consists of 15 residues. The CDR3 loop is CASNLGQGDTGELFF. In nucleotides, the CDR3 is TGTGCCAGTAACCTGGGACAGGGGGACACCGGGGAGCTGTTTTTT.

This clone was seen a single time. This rearrangement joins TRBV27 to TRBJ2-5; D remains unclear. V shed 7 bases and J shed 2 bases, with 14 bases lying between them. The CDR3 loop spans 14 amino acids. CDR1 is MNHEY and CDR2 is SMNVEV in the germline V gene (reference sequence). The CDR3 is CASTSLRRQETQYF. CDR3 bases: TGTGCCAGCACTTCCCTTAGAAGACAAGAGACCCAGTACTTC.

A few counts support this clone. The rearrangement joins TRBV6-1 to TRBJ1-1, with D uncertain. The germline V gene encodes CDR1 MNHNS and CDR2 SASEGT. The CDR3 contains 13 residues. Trimming stripped 3 bases from V and 0 bases from J, with 5 bases between. The CDR3 DNA reads as TGTGCCAGCAGTGACCAAATGAACACTGAAGCTTTCTTT. The encoded protein is CASSDQMNTEAFF.

This clone was recorded a few times. V gene TRBV4-2 combines with J gene TRBJ1-3; no clear D. The length of the CDR3 is 17 residues. The V end lost 0 bases, the J end lost 0 bases, and 12 bases lay between the germline ends. In germline, CDR1 is LGHNA, CDR2 YNFKEQ. DNA of the CDR3: TGTGCCAGCAGCCAAGAGACCGCTGGAGCCTCTGGAAACACCATATATTTT. Translating gives CASSQETAGASGNTIYF.

V gene TRBV7-9 combines with J gene TRBJ2-7; tentatively, D is TRBD2 (6 bases). V lost 1 base to trimming and J lost 3 bases, with 7 bases between them. CDR3 length: 13 amino acids. Germline-derived CDR1 and CDR2 are SEHNR and FQNEAQ (reference sequence). Here the CDR3 reads CASSLGGDYEQYF. CDR3 in DNA: TGTGCCAGCAGCTTAGGGGGGGACTACGAGCAGTACTTC.

The chain links TRBV11-2 to TRBJ2-1, with 7 bases lining up with TRBD2. From germline, CDR1 is SGHAT and CDR2 FQNNGV. CDR3 size: 14 residues. J gave up 8 bases and V 1 base, and 5 bases lay outside the gene matches. Here the CDR3 DNA reads TGTGCCAGCAGCTTAGGACTGAGCGGGGATGAGCAGTTCTTC. Protein product: CASSLGLSGDEQFF.

The rearrangement links TRBV28 to TRBJ1-2, with no clear D. Trimming pared 5 bases from V and 4 bases from J, leaving 11 bases between. Looked up from germline, CDR1 is MDHEN and CDR2 is SYDVKM. The CDR3 has 13 amino acids. The CDR3 reads CASSPQRLYGYTF. CDR3 DNA sequence: TGTGCCAGCAGTCCCCAGAGGCTCTATGGCTACACCTTC.

This clone turned up a few times. The CDR3 spells CASSEWGGSGNTIYF. The CDR3 DNA is TGTGCCAGCAGTGAATGGGGCGGCTCTGGAAACACCATATATTTT. This chain connects TRBV25-1 to TRBJ1-3, with D perhaps TRBD1 (5 bases). Looked up from germline, CDR1 is MGHDK and CDR2 is SYGVNS. CDR3 length equals 15 residues. Trimming left V 1 base short and J 0 bases short, with 7 bases between.

The chain links TRBV6-5 to TRBJ2-7; D is possibly TRBD2 (6 bases). V lost 2 bases and J lost 3, with 14 bases in between. The length of the CDR3 is 15 residues. Germline assignment: CDR1 MNHEY and CDR2 SVGAGI. The CDR3 sequence is CASSYLRDSFYEQYF. The CDR3 DNA reads as TGTGCCAGCAGTTACCTCCGGGACTCATTCTACGAGCAGTACTTC.

The V gene is TRBV5-6, the J gene TRBJ2-2; 7 nucleotides align to TRBD1. Unmatched junction bases numbered 10, after V lost 4 bases and J lost 4 bases. The CDR3 spans 16 residues. The germline V gene encodes CDR1 SGHDT and CDR2 YYEEEE. CDR3 nucleotide sequence: TGTGCCAGCAGCCCTAGACAGGGAAGTTTCACCGGGGAGCTGTTTTTT. It yields the protein CASSPRQGSFTGELFF.

This clone was seen only once. The chain joins TRBV19 to TRBJ1-3; 7 bases align to TRBD1. Germline trimming cut 5 bases from V and 1 base from J; bases unmatched to any gene: 5. Germline V CDR1 and CDR2: LNHDA, SQIVND (reference sequence). The CDR3 sequence is 15 residues long. This CDR3 is CASSSTGSSGNTIYF. CDR3 in DNA: TGTGCCAGTAGTTCGACAGGGAGTTCTGGAAACACCATATATTTT.

There are a few counts of this clone. The chain joins TRBV6-5 to TRBJ2-2; 8 bases match TRBD2. Germline values: CDR1 MNHEY, CDR2 SVGAGI. Losses at the gene ends were 6 bases for V and 7 bases for J; bases not matched to a gene: 7. The CDR3 extends over 14 amino acids. The CDR3 sequence: CASRISGRVGELFF. CDR3 sequence (DNA): TGTGCCAGCAGGATAAGCGGGAGAGTCGGGGAGCTGTTTTTT.

The chain combines TRBV4-1 with TRBJ2-1; 8 nucleotides agree with TRBD1. This CDR3 has 14 residues. After removal of 3 bases from V and 9 bases from J, the junction contained 7 bases not matched to a gene. CDR1 MGHRA and CDR2 YSYEKL come from the germline V gene. The CDR3 reads CASSQMDRAIEQFF. The CDR3 region has the DNA TGCGCCAGCAGCCAGATGGACAGGGCCATTGAGCAGTTCTTC.

The chain uses TRBV7-2 and TRBJ2-5, with D maybe TRBD2 (6 bases). The germline CDR1 and CDR2 sequences are SGHTA and FQGNSA. CDR3 size: 13 residues. The V end lost 1 base, the J end lost 11 bases, and 14 bases lay between the germline ends. The CDR3, as DNA: TGTGCCAGCAGCTTAGACGACTCGGGAGAGCAGTACTTC. Protein sequence: CASSLDDSGEQYF. Full variable domain (missing parts from reference TRBV7-2 and TRBJ2-5): GAGVSQSPSNKVTEKGKDVELRCDPISGHTALYWYRQSLGQGLEFLIYFQGNSAPDKSGLPSDRFSAERTGGSVSTLTIQRTQQEDSAVYLCASSLDDSGEQYFGPGTRLLVL.

This chain uses TRBV18 with TRBJ1-6; 8 bases agree with TRBD1. The V and J ends lost 1 base and 7 bases, in that order; junction bases with no gene match: 9. CDR1 and CDR2 from the germline V gene are KGHSH and LQKENI. This CDR3 region has 17 residues. For the CDR3, the DNA is TGTGCCAGCTCACCACGGGGGGGACAGGATTGGAATTCACCCCTCCACTTT. It encodes CASSPRGGQDWNSPLHF.

The chain employs TRBV6-1 and TRBJ1-4, with D maybe TRBD1 (6 bases). Trimming removed 3 bases at V and 4 bases at J, with 12 bases between. Germline lookup yields CDR1 MNHNS and CDR2 SASEGT. The CDR3 is made up of 15 amino acids. CDR3 sequence (DNA): TGTGCCAGCAGTGACAGGGGAAGGGGTAATGAAAAACTGTTTTTT. Its protein is CASSDRGRGNEKLFF.